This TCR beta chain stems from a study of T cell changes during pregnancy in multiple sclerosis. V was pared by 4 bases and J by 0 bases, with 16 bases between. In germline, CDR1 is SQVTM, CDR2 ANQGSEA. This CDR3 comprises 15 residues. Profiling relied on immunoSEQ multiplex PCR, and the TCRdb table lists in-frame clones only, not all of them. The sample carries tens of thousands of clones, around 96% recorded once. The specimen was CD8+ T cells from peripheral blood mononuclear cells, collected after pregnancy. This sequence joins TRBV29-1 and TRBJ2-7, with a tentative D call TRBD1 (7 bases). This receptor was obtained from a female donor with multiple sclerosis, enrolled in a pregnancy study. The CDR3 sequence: CSVVGGTVPSYEQYF. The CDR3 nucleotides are TGCAGCGTTGTAGGAGGGACAGTCCCCTCCTACGAGCAGTACTTC.